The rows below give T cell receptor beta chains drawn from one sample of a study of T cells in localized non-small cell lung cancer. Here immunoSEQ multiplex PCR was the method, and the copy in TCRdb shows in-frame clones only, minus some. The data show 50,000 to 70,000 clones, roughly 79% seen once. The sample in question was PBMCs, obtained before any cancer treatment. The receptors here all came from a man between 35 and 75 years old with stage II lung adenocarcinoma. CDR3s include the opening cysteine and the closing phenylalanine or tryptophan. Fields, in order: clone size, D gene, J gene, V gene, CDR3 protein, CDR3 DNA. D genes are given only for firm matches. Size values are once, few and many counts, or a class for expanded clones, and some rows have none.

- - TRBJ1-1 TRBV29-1 CSVYRERTEAFF TGCAGCGTCTACAGAGAGAGGACTGAAGCTTTCTTT
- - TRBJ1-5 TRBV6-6 CASSFFSNQPQHF TGTGCCAGCAGTTTCTTTAGCAATCAGCCCCAGCATTTT
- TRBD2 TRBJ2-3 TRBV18 CASCRGPSGTDTQYF TGTGCCAGCTGCCGGGGGCCTAGCGGGACAGATACGCAGTATTTT
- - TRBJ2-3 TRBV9 CASSVEAGNTDTQYF TGTGCCAGCAGCGTAGAGGCCGGGAACACAGATACGCAGTATTTT
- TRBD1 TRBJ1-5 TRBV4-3 CASSPTPGGWDQPQHF TGCGCCAGCAGCCCGACTCCAGGGGGTTGGGATCAGCCCCAGCATTTT
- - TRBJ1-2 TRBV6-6 CASSPDGTLLNYGYTF TGTGCCAGCAGCCCCGACGGGACACTTCTTAACTATGGCTACACCTTC
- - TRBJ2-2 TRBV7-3 CASSFLVSGELFF TGTGCCAGCAGTTTCCTCGTCAGCGGGGAGCTGTTTTTT
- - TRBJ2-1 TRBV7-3 CASSFQTTSRTSYNEQFF TGTGCCAGCAGCTTCCAGACGACTAGTAGGACCTCCTACAATGAGCAGTTCTTC
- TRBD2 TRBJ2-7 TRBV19 CASSPTSGRHSYEQYF TGTGCCAGTAGTCCTACTAGCGGGAGGCACTCCTACGAGCAGTACTTC
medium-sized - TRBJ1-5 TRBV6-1 CASNKEITVQPQHF TGTGCCAGCAATAAGGAGATCACCGTTCAGCCCCAGCATTTT
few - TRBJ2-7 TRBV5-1 CASSSDVGQPSYEQYF TGCGCCAGCAGCTCGGACGTGGGGCAGCCCTCCTACGAGCAGTACTTC
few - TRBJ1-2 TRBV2 CASSENVYGYTF TGTGCCAGCAGTGAAAACGTGTATGGCTACACCTTC
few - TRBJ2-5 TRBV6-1 CATIGEAETQYF TGTGCCACCATAGGGGAGGCAGAGACCCAGTACTTC
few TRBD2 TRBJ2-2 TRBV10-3 CAISGGLATGELFF TGTGCCATCAGTGGGGGACTAGCGACCGGGGAGCTGTTTTTT
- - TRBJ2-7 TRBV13 CASSRNGEQYF TGTGCCAGCAGCCGAAATGGCGAGCAGTACTTC
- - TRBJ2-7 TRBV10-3 CAISEWTTYEQYF TGTGCCATCAGTGAGTGGACAACCTACGAGCAGTACTTC
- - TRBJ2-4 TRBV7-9 CASSLARRNIQYF TGTGCCAGCAGCTTAGCCCGGAGAAACATTCAGTACTTC
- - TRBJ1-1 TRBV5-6 CASSLDQVTEAFF TGTGCCAGCAGCTTGGACCAGGTCACTGAAGCTTTCTTT
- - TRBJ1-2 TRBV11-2 CASSRGGVRGYTF TGTGCCAGCAGCAGGGGAGGGGTGCGTGGCTACACCTTC
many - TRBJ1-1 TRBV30 CAWSGLANTEAFF TGTGCCTGGAGTGGACTGGCGAACACTGAAGCTTTCTTT
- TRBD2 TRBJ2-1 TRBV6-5 CASTTGTSTYNEQFF TGTGCCAGCACCACCGGGACTAGTACCTACAATGAGCAGTTCTTC
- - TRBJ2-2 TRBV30 CAWSLRVAGELFF TGTGCCTGGAGTTTGAGGGTGGCCGGGGAGCTGTTTTTT
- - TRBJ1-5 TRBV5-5 CASSPDQFSNQPQHF TGTGCCAGCAGCCCCGACCAATTTAGCAATCAGCCCCAGCATTTT
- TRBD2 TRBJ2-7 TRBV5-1 CASSLGRTSGRSYEQYF TGCGCCAGCAGCTTGGGGAGGACTAGCGGGCGATCCTACGAGCAGTACTTC
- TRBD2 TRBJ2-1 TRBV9 CASSVGASGSGEQFF TGTGCCAGCAGCGTAGGCGCTAGCGGGAGTGGTGAGCAGTTCTTC
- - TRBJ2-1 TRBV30 CAWIKGSSYNEQFF TGTGCCTGGATAAAGGGAAGCTCCTACAATGAGCAGTTCTTC
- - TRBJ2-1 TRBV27 CASSLGGPDNNEQFF TGTGCCAGCAGTTTGGGAGGACCCGATAACAATGAGCAGTTCTTC
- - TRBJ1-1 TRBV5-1 CASSLAGKGNTEAFF TGCGCCAGCAGCTTGGCCGGGAAGGGAAACACTGAAGCTTTCTTT
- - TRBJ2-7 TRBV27 CASSYGNSYEQYF TGTGCCAGCAGTTACGGGAACTCCTACGAGCAGTACTTC
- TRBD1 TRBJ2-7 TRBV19 CASSTSSGTGFYEQYF TGTGCCAGTAGTACTTCCTCCGGGACAGGGTTCTACGAGCAGTACTTC
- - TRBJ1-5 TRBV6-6 CASSYSEGNQPQHF TGTGCCAGCAGTTACTCGGAGGGTAATCAGCCCCAGCATTTT
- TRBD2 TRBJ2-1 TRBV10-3 CAISESLAGQNEQFF TGTGCCATCAGTGAGTCGCTAGCGGGACAGAATGAGCAGTTCTTC
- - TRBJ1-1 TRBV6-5 CASSPPGTPAFF TGTGCCAGCAGCCCCCCCGGGACACCAGCTTTCTTT
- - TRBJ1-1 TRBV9 CASSTRGGSEAFF TGTGCCAGCAGCACCCGGGGGGGGTCTGAAGCTTTCTTT